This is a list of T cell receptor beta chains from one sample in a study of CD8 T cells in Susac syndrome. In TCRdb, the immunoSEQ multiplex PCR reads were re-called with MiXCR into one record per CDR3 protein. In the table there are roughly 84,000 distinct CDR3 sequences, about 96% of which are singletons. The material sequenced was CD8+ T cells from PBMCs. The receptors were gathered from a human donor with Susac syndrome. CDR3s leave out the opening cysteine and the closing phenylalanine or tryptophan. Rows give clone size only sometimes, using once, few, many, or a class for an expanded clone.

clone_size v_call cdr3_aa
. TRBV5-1 ASSLHESRDRAYGYT
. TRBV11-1 ASSPTMGLAGEAPAYEQY
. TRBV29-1 SVVQGGWETQY
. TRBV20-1 SARESSYNEQF
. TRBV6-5 ASRTTIYEQY
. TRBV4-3 ASSQGSLGGYT
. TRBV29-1 SVSDTRDGLYEQY
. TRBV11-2 ASSEGGDTQY
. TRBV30 AWSPGTSSDTDTQY
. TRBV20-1 SARFLSGIHNEQF
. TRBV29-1 SAGGNGYT
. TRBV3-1 ASSRDRYTDTQY
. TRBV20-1 SAKARGTDHTEAF
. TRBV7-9 ASSLGTEVSGNTIY
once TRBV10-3 AISENSGTDTQY
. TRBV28 ASSLPLTGPSPTYEQY
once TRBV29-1 SVVEGSYNEQF